This T cell receptor beta chain was identified in a study of PD-1 and CTLA-4 blockade in melanoma. Assay: immunoSEQ multiplex PCR; the TCRdb copy retains only in-frame clones and omits some. The sample includes about 16,000 clones, 70% of them seen just once. Germline CDR1 is SGHVS and CDR2 is FNYEAQ. The CDR3 extends over 16 amino acids. The V gene end was trimmed by 6 bases and the J gene end by 2 bases; junction bases not matched to a gene: 11. Source: CD8+ T cells from peripheral blood, taken from a patient given anti-PD-1 treatment. This clonotype was sampled from a human donor with melanoma. The V call is TRBV7-6, the J call TRBJ2-5, with 8 bases fitting TRBD2. Written as DNA, the CDR3 is TGTGCCAGCAGGCTTAGGGGCGGGGGGCCTCAAGAGACCCAGTACTTC. Translation: CASRLRGGGPQETQYF.